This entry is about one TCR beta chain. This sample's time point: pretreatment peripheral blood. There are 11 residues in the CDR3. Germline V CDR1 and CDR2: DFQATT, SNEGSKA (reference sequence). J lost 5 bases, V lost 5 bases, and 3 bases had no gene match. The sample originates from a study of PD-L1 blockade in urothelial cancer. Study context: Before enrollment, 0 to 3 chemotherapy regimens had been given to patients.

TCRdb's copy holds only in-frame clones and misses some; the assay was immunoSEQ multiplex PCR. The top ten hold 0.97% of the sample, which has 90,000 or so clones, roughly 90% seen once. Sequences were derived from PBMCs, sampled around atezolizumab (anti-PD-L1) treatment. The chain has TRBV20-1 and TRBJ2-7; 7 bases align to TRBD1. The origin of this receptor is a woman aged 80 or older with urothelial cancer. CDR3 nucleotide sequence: TGCAGTGCTGCTCAGGGGGACGAGCAGTACTTC. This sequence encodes CSAAQGDEQYF.